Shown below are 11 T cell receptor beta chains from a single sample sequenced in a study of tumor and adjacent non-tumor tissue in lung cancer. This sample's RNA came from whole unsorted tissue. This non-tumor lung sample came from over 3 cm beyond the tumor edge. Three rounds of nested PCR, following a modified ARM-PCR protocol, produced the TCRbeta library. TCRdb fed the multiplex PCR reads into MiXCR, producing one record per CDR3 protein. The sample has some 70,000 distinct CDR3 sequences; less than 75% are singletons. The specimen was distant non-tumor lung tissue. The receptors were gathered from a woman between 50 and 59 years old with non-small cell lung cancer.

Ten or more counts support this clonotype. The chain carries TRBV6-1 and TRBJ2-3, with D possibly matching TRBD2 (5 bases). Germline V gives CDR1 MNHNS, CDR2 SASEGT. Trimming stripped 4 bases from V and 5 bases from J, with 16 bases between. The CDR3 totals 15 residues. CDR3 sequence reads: CASSVGSFFGDTQYF. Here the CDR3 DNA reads TGTGCCAGCAGTGTGGGGAGTTTTTTCGGAGATACGCAGTATTTT.

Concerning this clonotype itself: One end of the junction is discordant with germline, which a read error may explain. CDR3 in amino acids: CSVKDALNAIYF. Here the CDR3 DNA reads TGCAGCGTTAAAGACGCCTTAAACGCCATATATTTT. The chain recombines TRBV29-1 with TRBJ1-3; the D is unclear. CDR3 size: 12 residues. In germline, CDR1 is SQVTM, CDR2 ANQGSEA.

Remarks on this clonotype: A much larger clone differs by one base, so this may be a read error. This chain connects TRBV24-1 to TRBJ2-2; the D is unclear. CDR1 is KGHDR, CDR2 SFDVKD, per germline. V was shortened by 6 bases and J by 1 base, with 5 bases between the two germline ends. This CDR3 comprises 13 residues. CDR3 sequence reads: CATSMGNTGELFF. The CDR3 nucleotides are TGTGCCACCAGTATGGGGAACACCGGGGAGCTGTTTTTT.

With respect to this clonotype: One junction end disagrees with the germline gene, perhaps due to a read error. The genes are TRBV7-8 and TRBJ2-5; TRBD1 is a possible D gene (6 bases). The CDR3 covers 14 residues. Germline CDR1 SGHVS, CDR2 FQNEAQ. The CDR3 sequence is CASSASGARETQNF. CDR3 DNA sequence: TGTGCCAGCAGCGCCTCAGGGGCCCGTGAGACCCAGAACTTC.

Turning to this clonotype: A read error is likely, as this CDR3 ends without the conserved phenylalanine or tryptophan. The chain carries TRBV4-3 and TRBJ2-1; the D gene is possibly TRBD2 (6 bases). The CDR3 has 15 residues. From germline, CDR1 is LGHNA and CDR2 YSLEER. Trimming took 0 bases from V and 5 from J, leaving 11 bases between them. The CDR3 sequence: CASSQDGGGHNEQFY. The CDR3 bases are TGCGCCAGCAGCCAAGATGGGGGAGGACACAATGAGCAGTTCTAC.

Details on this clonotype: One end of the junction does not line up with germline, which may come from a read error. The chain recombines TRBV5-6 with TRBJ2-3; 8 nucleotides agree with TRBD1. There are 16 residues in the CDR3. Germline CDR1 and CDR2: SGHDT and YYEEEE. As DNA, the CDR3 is TGTGCCAGTAGCCGTACACCGACAGGGGTCGTGGATATGCAGTATTTT. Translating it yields CASSRTPTGVVDMQYF.

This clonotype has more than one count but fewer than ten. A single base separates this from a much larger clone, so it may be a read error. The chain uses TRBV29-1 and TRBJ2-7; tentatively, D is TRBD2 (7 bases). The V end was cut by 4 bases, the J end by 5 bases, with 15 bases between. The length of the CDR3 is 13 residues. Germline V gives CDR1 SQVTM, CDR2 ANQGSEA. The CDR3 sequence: CSVGGRERHEQYF. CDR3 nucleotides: TGCAGCGTTGGGGGGCGGGAGCGCCACGAGCAGTACTTC.

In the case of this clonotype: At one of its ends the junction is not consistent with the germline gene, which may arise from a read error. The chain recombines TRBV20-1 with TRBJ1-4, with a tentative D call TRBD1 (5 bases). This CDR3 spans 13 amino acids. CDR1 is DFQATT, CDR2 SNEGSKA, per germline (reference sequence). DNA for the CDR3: TGCAGTGCTAGAGGACAGAGAGATGAAAATCTGTTTTTT. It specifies CSARGQRDENLFF.

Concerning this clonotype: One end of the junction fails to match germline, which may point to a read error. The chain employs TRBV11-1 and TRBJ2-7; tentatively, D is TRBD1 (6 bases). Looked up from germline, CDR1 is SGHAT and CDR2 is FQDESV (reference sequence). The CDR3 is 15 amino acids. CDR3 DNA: TGTGCCAGCAGCTTAAGGGACATGGACGAGTACGAGCAGTGCTTC. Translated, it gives CASSLRDMDEYEQCF. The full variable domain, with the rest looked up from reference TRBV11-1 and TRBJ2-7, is EAEVAQSPRYKITEKSQAVAFWCDPISGHATLYWYRQILGQGPELLVQFQDESVVDDSQLPKDRFSAERLKGVDSTLKIQPAELGDSAMYLCASSLRDMDEYEQCFGPGTRLTVT.

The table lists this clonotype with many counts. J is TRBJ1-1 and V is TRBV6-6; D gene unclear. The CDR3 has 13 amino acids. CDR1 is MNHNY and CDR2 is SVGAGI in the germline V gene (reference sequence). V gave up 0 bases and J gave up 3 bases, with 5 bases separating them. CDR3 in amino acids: CASSYSRDTEAFF. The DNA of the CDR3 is TGTGCCAGCAGTTACTCTAGGGACACTGAAGCTTTCTTT.

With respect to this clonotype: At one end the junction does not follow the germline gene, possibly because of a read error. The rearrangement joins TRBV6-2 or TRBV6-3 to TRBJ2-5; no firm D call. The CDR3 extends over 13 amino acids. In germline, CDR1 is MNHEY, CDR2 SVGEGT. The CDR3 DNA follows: TGTGACAGCAGTTACTCCGAACAAGGGACCCAGTACTTC. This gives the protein CDSSYSEQGTQYF.